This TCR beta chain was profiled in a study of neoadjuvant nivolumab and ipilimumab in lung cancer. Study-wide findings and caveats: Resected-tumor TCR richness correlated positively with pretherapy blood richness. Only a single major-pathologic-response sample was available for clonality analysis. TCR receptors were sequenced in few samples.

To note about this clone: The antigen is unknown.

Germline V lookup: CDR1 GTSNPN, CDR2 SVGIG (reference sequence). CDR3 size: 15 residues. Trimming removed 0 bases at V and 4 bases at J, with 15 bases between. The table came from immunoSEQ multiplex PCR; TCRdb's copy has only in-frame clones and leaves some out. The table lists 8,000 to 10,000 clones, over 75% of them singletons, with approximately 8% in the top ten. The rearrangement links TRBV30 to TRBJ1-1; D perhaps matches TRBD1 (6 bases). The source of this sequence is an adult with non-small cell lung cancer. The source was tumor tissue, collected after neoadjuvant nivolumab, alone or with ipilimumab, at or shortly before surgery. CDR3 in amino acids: CAWSVPTGQPTEAFF. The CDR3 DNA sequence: TGTGCCTGGAGTGTACCGACAGGCCAGCCCACTGAAGCTTTCTTT. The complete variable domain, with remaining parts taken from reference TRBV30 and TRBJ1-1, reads SQTIHQWPATLVQPVGSPLSLECTVEGTSNPNLYWYRQAAGRGLQLLFYSVGIGQISSEVPQNLSASRPQDRQFILSSKKLLLSDSGFYLCAWSVPTGQPTEAFFGQGTRLTVV.